The clone carrying this TCR beta chain was recorded a few times. CDR1 and CDR2 (germline): SGDLS, YYNGEE. The CDR3 covers 15 residues. With 4 bases clipped from V and 0 bases from J, the junction kept 3 bases outside the gene matches. The source of the sample is a study of glioma-infiltrating T cells. Amplification of TCR alpha and beta CDR3 regions from RNA used iRepertoire nested multiplex PCR. TCRdb independently ran MiXCR on the multiplex PCR reads; one entry per CDR3 protein. The data hold fewer than 200,000 distinct CDR3 sequences, with over 25% observed a single time. The V gene is TRBV9, the J gene TRBJ1-3; 8 bases align to TRBD1. The sequenced sample consisted of glioma tissue, nonneoplastic brain tissue, or PBMCs (not recorded which). The receptor comes from a human donor with low-grade glioma or glioblastoma, undergoing nonglioma brain surgery, or in good health (not recorded which). The CDR3 reads CASSLTGGSGNTIYF. The CDR3 DNA reads as TGTGCCAGCAGCCTTACAGGGGGCTCTGGAAACACCATATATTTT.